This record covers a single T cell receptor (beta chain). These data come from a study of T cells after somatic rescue of genetic block. Sequenced by immunoSEQ multiplex PCR; TCRdb stores in-frame clones only, minus some. The sample includes approximately 67,000 clones, about 90% of them seen just once. The V and J ends lost 2 bases and 0 bases, in that order; junction bases with no gene match: 2. Germline CDR1 SGHRS, CDR2 YFSETQ. This CDR3 contains 15 residues. The rearrangement uses TRBV5-1 and TRBJ2-3; 8 nucleotides line up with TRBD2. The clonotype comes from a man aged 35 to 55. The sample was peripheral blood mononuclear cells (PBMCs). Here the CDR3 reads CASSLAGASTDTQYF. In DNA form, the CDR3 reads TGCGCCAGCAGCTTAGCGGGGGCTAGCACAGATACGCAGTATTTT.